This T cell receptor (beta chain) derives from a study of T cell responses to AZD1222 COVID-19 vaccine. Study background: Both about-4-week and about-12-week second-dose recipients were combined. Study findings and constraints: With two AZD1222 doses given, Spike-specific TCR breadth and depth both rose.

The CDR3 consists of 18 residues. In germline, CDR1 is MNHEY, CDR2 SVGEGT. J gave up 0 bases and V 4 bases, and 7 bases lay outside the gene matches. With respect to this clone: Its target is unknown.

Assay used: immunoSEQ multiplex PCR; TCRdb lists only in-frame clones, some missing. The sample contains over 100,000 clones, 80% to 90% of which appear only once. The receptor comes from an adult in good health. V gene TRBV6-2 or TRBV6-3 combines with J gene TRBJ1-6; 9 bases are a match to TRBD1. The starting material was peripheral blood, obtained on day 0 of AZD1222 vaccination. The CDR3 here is CASSSGTGRSSYNSPLHF. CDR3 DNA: TGTGCCAGCAGTTCCGGGACAGGGAGATCCTCCTATAATTCACCCCTCCACTTT.